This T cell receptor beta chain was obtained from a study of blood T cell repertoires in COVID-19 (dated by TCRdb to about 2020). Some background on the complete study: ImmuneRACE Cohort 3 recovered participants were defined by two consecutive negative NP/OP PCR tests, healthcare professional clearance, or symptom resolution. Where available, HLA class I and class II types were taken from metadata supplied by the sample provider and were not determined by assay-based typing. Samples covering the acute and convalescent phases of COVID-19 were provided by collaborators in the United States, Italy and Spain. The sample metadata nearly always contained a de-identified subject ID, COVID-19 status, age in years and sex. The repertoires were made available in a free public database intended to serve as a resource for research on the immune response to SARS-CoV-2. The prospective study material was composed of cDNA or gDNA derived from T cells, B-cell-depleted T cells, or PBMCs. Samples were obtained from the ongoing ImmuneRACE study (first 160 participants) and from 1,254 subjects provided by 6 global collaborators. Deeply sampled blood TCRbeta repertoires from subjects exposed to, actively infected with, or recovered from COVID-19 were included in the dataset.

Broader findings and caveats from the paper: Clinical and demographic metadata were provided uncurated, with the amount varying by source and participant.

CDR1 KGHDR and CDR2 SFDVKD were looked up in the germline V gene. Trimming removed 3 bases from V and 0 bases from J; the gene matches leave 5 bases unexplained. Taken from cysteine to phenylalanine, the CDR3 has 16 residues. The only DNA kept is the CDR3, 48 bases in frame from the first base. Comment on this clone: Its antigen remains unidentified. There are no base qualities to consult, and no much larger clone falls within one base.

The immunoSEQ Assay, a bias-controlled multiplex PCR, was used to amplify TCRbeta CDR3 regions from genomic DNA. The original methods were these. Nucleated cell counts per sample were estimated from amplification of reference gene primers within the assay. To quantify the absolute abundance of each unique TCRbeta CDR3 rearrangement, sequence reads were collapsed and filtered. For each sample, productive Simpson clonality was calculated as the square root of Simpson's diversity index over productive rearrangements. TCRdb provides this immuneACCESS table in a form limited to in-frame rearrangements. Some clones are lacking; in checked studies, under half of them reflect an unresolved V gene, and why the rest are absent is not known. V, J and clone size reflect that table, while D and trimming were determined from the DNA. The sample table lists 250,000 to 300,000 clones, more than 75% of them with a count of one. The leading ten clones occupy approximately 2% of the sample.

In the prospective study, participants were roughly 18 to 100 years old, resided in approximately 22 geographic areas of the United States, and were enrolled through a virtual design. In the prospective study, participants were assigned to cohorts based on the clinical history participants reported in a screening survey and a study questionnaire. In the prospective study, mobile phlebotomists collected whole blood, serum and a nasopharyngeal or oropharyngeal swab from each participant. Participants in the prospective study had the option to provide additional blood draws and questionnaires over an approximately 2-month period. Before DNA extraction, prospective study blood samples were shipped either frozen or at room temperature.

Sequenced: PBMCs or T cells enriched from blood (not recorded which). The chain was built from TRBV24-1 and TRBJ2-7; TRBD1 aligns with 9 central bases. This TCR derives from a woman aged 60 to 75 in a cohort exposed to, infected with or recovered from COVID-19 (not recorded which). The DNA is TGTGCCACCAGTGATACTCGGACAGGGGACTCCTACGAGCAGTACTTC. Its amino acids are CATSDTRTGDSYEQYF.